This T cell receptor (beta chain) was retrieved from a study of blood T cells in healthy people across ages. The study, taken as a whole, reports: Expanded clonotype shifts may have been confounded, as the donors had an unknown CMV status.

A J-beta primer mix and a sample-barcoded 5' primer were used in a second PCR of about 6 to 12 cycles. From the 5' RACE reads, TCRdb called clonotypes with MiXCR, one entry per CDR3 protein. The table includes hundreds of thousands of distinct CDR3 sequences, around 21% detected once. Turning to this clonotype: Its specificity is not known.

There are 12 residues in the CDR3. The germline V gene has CDR1 SQVTM and CDR2 ANQGSEA. The V and J ends lost 5 bases and 3 bases respectively, with 11 bases between them. Sequenced sample: blood. The sequence derives from a man aged 65 to 79 in good health. The chain has TRBV29-1 and TRBJ2-7; D assignment may be TRBD1 or TRBD2 (5 bases each). DNA for the CDR3: TGCAGCGTTTGGGACCGACTCTACGAGCAGTACTTC. This codes for CSVWDRLYEQYF.